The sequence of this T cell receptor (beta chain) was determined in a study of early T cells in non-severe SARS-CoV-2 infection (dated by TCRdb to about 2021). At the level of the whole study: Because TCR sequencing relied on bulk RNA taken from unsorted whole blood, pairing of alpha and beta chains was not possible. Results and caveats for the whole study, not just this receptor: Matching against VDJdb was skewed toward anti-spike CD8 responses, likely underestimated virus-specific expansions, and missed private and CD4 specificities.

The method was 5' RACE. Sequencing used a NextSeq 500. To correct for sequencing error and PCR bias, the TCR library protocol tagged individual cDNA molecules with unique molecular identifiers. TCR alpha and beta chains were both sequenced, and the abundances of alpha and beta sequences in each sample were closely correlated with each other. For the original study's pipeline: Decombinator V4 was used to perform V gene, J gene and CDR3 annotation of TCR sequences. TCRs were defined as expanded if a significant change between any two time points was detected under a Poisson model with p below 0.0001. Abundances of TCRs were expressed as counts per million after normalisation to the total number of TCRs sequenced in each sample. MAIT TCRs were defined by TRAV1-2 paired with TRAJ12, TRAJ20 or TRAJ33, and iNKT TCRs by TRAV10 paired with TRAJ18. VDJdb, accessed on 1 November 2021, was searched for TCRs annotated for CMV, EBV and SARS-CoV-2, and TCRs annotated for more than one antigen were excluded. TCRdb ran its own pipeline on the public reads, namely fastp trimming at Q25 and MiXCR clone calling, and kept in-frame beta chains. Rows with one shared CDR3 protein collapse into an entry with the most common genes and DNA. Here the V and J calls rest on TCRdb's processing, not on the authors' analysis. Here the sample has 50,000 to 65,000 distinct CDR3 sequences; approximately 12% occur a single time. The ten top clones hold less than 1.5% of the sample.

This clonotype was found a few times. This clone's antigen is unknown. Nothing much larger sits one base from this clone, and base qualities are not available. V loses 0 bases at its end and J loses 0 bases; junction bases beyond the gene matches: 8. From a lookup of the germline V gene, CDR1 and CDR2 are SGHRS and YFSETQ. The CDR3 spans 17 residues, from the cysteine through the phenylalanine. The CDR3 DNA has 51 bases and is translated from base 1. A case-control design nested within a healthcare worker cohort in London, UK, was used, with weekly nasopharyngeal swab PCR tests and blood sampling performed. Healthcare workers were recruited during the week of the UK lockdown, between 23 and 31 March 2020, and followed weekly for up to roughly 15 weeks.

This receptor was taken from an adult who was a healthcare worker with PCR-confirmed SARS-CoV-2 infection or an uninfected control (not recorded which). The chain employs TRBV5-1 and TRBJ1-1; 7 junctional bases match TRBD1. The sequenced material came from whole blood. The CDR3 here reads CASSLVQGGILNTEAFF. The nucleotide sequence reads TGCGCCAGCAGCTTGGTCCAGGGGGGGATCCTGAACACTGAAGCTTTCTTT.